What follows are 25 T cell receptor beta chains derived from one specimen sequenced in a study of CD8 T cells in ankylosing spondylitis. Using its own MiXCR run on the 5' RACE reads, TCRdb lists one record per CDR3 protein. The sample includes 150,000 to 200,000 distinct CDR3 sequences, roughly 13% of them seen just once. The sequenced sample consisted of blood, either unsorted or a sorted T cell fraction (not recorded which). These receptors were collected from a female donor with ankylosing spondylitis or in good health (not recorded which).

This clonotype has ten or more counts. The chain is built from TRBV6-1 and TRBJ1-2; the D is unclear. Germline CDR1 reads MNHNS; CDR2 reads SASEGT. CDR3 size: 15 residues. Trimming pared 5 bases from V and 4 bases from J, leaving 17 bases between. CDR3 coding DNA: TGTGCCAGCAGTCCCCGGCTCTCTCCGGGCTATGGCTACACCTTC. It encodes CASSPRLSPGYGYTF.

This clonotype was seen at least ten times. The chain combines TRBV9 with TRBJ2-5; TRBD1 or TRBD2 may be the D gene (5 bases each). The V gene lost 2 bases and the J gene lost 4 bases, with 12 bases spanning the gap. The CDR3 spans 14 residues. The germline CDR1 and CDR2 sequences are SGDLS and YYNGEE. CDR3 sequence reads: CASSVYGGGETQYF. The CDR3 DNA follows: TGTGCCAGCAGCGTCTATGGGGGTGGAGAGACCCAGTACTTC.

This clonotype was recorded many times. The chain is built from TRBV7-9 and TRBJ1-1; perhaps TRBD1 as D (5 bases). Deletions cut 3 bases from V and 5 bases from J, with 19 bases between. Germline lookup yields CDR1 SEHNR and CDR2 FQNEAQ (reference sequence). The CDR3 is 16 amino acids. The CDR3 sequence is CASSLGSTASVTEAFF. CDR3 DNA: TGTGCCAGCAGCTTGGGCTCGACAGCAAGCGTAACTGAAGCTTTCTTT.

This clonotype was observed a few times. V usage is TRBV5-1 and J usage is TRBJ2-1; TRBD2 aligns across 13 bases. The CDR3 is made up of 18 amino acids. The J segment lost 3 bases and the V segment lost 3 bases, leaving 9 bases of the junction unmatched. The germline gives CDR1 SGHRS, CDR2 YFSETQ. CDR3 residues: CASSSGTSGNPLYNEQFF. The DNA of the CDR3 is TGCGCCAGCAGCTCCGGGACTAGCGGGAATCCCCTCTACAATGAGCAGTTCTTC.

Many counts were recorded for this clonotype. The V and J genes are TRBV24-1 and TRBJ2-3, with D maybe TRBD2 (6 bases). The germline V and J ends were trimmed by 2 bases and 8 bases, with 22 bases remaining between them. Looked up from germline, CDR1 is KGHDR and CDR2 is SFDVKD. The CDR3 length is 17 residues. The CDR3 here is CATSDWNQRVSRGTQYF. CDR3 nucleotide sequence: TGTGCCACCAGTGATTGGAACCAGCGGGTGAGCCGCGGTACGCAGTATTTT.

This clonotype was seen many times. The chain is built from TRBV28 and TRBJ2-3; 7 positions match TRBD2. The CDR3 has 12 amino acids. In germline, CDR1 is MDHEN, CDR2 SYDVKM. CDR3 nucleotide sequence: TGTCGGTCTGGCGGGAGCGCAGATACGCAGTATTTT. This sequence encodes CRSGGSADTQYF.

In this sample, this clonotype turned up many times. This chain uses TRBV20-1 with TRBJ1-1; D not certain. The CDR3 length is 13 residues. Between the trimmed V and J ends, which lost 5 bases and 0 bases, there was a span of 10 bases. The germline CDR1 and CDR2 sequences are DFQATT and SNEGSKA (reference sequence). CDR3 amino acids: CSASDTLNTEAFF. DNA of the CDR3: TGCAGTGCTTCCGACACCTTGAACACTGAAGCTTTCTTT.

As to this clonotype: This may come from a read error, since a much larger clone is one base off. The CDR3 here is CAGSWGLAGTYEQYF. The CDR3 DNA sequence: TGTGCCGGCAGCTGGGGACTAGCGGGGACCTACGAGCAGTACTTC. The J gene is TRBJ2-7, the V gene TRBV9; 13 bases are shared with TRBD2. Germline loops: CDR1 SGDLS, CDR2 YYNGEE. There are 15 residues in the CDR3.

This clonotype has at least ten counts. The rearrangement links TRBV9 to TRBJ1-6; D gene ambiguous. Deletions cut 3 bases from V and 9 bases from J, with 13 bases between. CDR1 SGDLS and CDR2 YYNGEE come from the germline V gene. This CDR3 comprises 14 residues. In nucleotides, the CDR3 is TGTGCCAGCAGCGCGGACGGGGAGGGTTCACCCCTCCACTTT. It yields the protein CASSADGEGSPLHF.

This clonotype was observed at least ten times. The CDR3 DNA reads as TGCGCCAGCAGCTTCCCTCGCCCAGAGGGGGTCAGTACCTACAATGAGCAGTTCTTC. Amino acids: CASSFPRPEGVSTYNEQFF. This chain joins TRBV5-1 and TRBJ2-1; a weak D match, TRBD1 (6 bases). V lost 2 bases, J lost 2 bases, and 23 bases lay in between. Germline V gene sequence: CDR1 SGHRS, CDR2 YFSETQ. The CDR3 totals 19 residues.

Ten or more counts support this clonotype. V usage is TRBV20-1 and J usage is TRBJ2-3; no definite D call. The V gene lost 8 bases and the J gene lost 0 bases, with 12 bases spanning the gap. The CDR3 runs to 13 residues. The germline gives CDR1 DFQATT, CDR2 SNEGSKA (reference sequence). CDR3 loop: CSSTSSSTDTQYF. The CDR3 DNA reads as TGCAGTTCGACAAGCTCTAGCACAGATACGCAGTATTTT.

This clonotype was detected a few times. The V call is TRBV6-1, the J call TRBJ1-5; D ambiguous. The CDR3 covers 15 residues. V lost 5 bases and J lost 6, with 17 bases in between. The germline CDR1 and CDR2 sequences are MNHNS and SASEGT. The CDR3 protein is CASSPDGRVFQPQHF. As DNA, the CDR3 is TGTGCCAGCAGTCCCGATGGGCGGGTGTTTCAGCCCCAGCATTTT.

Sample share makes this clonotype medium-sized. V usage is TRBV4-1 and J usage is TRBJ2-7; D gene uncertain. The CDR3 runs 16 residues. Germline-derived CDR1 and CDR2 are MGHRA and YSYEKL. The V end was cut by 0 bases, the J end by 0 bases, with 12 bases between. CDR3 in DNA: TGCGCCAGCAGCCAAGACGCGTACTCGAGCTCCTACGAGCAGTACTTC. Translated, it gives CASSQDAYSSSYEQYF.

At least ten counts were recorded for this clonotype. The V call is TRBV20-1, the J call TRBJ2-3; TRBD1 matches at 11 bases. Per the germline V gene, CDR1 is DFQATT and CDR2 is SNEGSKA (reference sequence). V dropped 0 bases and J dropped 4; count of bases not matched to a gene: 6. This CDR3 has 16 amino acids. This chain's CDR3 is CSARDFRTGGPDTQYF. As DNA, the CDR3 is TGCAGTGCTAGAGATTTCCGGACAGGGGGCCCAGATACGCAGTATTTT.

V is TRBV4-1 and J is TRBJ2-6; D not certain. Germline V lookup: CDR1 MGHRA, CDR2 YSYEKL. The CDR3 contains 14 residues. V dropped 4 bases and J dropped 3 bases, with 7 bases sitting between them. The CDR3 DNA follows: TGCGCCAGCAGCCTCCCGGGTGGGGCCAACGTCCTGACTTTC. Translated: CASSLPGGANVLTF.

There are many counts of this clonotype. CDR3 nucleotides: TGCGCCAGCAGTGAGCAGTCTAAGCGGGGCTACACCTTC. It translates to CASSEQSKRGYTF. The chain links TRBV10-2 to TRBJ1-2; D is uncertain. V was clipped by 2 bases and J by 8 bases, with 12 bases between them. Germline V gene sequence: CDR1 WSHSY, CDR2 SAAADI. This CDR3 is built from 13 residues.

This clonotype came up many times. The chain joins TRBV7-2 to TRBJ2-5; D call uncertain. With 2 bases removed from V and 2 bases from J, the gap between germline ends came to 6 bases. Germline V CDR1 and CDR2: SGHTA, FQGNSA. The CDR3 length is 13 residues. CDR3 coding DNA: TGTGCCAGCAGCTTATCCTGGCAAGAGACCCAGTACTTC. Its protein is CASSLSWQETQYF.

In this sample, this clonotype turned up many times. DNA of the CDR3: TGCAGCGTTGTAGGTCACAAAGGAGAGACCCAGTACTTC. Its translation is CSVVGHKGETQYF. This rearrangement joins TRBV29-1 to TRBJ2-5; D not resolved. Germline V lookup: CDR1 SQVTM, CDR2 ANQGSEA. The CDR3 covers 13 residues. V was pared by 4 bases and J by 4 bases, with 13 bases between.

This clonotype was seen at least ten times. The chain recombines TRBV29-1 with TRBJ1-3; 10 nucleotides align to TRBD1. Germline trimming cut 1 base from V and 2 bases from J; bases unmatched to any gene: 5. Per the germline V gene, CDR1 is SQVTM and CDR2 is ANQGSEA. CDR3 length equals 16 residues. In nucleotides, the CDR3 is TGCAGCGTTGAAGTAGAGACAGGGGGCGCTGGAAACACCATATATTTT. This codes for CSVEVETGGAGNTIYF.

About this clonotype: A read error may explain this, as a much larger clone is one base away. V usage is TRBV10-3 and J usage is TRBJ2-3; no clear D. V gave up 6 bases and J gave up 2 bases, with 3 bases separating them. The CDR3 has 11 residues. Germline CDR1 and CDR2: ENHRY and SYGVKD. DNA for the CDR3: TGTGCCATCAGACACACAGATACGCAGTATTTT. Translated: CAIRHTDTQYF.

This chain uses TRBV14 with TRBJ2-1; TRBD1 matches 10 bases. V was clipped by 4 bases and J by 7 bases; unmatched bases: 4. Germline V gene sequence: CDR1 SGHDN, CDR2 FVKESK. This CDR3 is 14 amino acids long. The CDR3 coding sequence is TGTGCCAGCAGCCCCGGGACAGGGGCAAATGAGCAGTTCTTC. Translating it yields CASSPGTGANEQFF.

The rearrangement links TRBV6-2 or TRBV6-3 to TRBJ2-1; D may be TRBD1 or TRBD2 (6 bases each). V lost 6 bases, J lost 6 bases, and 18 bases lay in between. The germline V gene encodes CDR1 MNHEY and CDR2 SVGEGT. CDR3 length: 15 residues. The CDR3 protein is CASRERAGGRNEQFF. The CDR3 nucleotides are TGTGCCAGCAGGGAACGTGCCGGGGGCCGCAATGAGCAGTTCTTC.

This clonotype was seen many times. This rearrangement joins TRBV7-9 to TRBJ2-5, with TRBD1 matching 8 bases. Per germline, CDR1 SEHNR and CDR2 FQNEAQ (reference sequence). V was pared by 1 base and J by 2 bases, with 3 bases of the junction left unmatched. The CDR3 runs to 15 residues. The CDR3, as DNA: TGTGCCAGCAGCTTAGTCGGGACAGGACAAGAGACCCAGTACTTC. Translation gives CASSLVGTGQETQYF.

V usage is TRBV12-3 or TRBV12-4 and J usage is TRBJ2-5; 10 positions match TRBD2. V was pared by 6 bases and J by 5 bases, with 9 bases of the junction left unmatched. CDR3 length equals 15 residues. Written as DNA, the CDR3 is TGTGCCAGCAGCAATATAGCGGGAGGCGGGGAGACCCAGTACTTC. It encodes CASSNIAGGGETQYF.

This clonotype showed up many times. The rearrangement uses TRBV7-9 and TRBJ2-1, with D unresolved. The V and J ends lost 2 bases and 6 bases respectively, with 11 bases between them. Germline V gives CDR1 SEHNR, CDR2 FQNEAQ (reference sequence). The CDR3 loop spans 14 amino acids. This CDR3 reads CASSLLVSSNEQFF. CDR3 nucleotides: TGTGCCAGCAGCTTACTAGTCTCTTCCAATGAGCAGTTCTTC.